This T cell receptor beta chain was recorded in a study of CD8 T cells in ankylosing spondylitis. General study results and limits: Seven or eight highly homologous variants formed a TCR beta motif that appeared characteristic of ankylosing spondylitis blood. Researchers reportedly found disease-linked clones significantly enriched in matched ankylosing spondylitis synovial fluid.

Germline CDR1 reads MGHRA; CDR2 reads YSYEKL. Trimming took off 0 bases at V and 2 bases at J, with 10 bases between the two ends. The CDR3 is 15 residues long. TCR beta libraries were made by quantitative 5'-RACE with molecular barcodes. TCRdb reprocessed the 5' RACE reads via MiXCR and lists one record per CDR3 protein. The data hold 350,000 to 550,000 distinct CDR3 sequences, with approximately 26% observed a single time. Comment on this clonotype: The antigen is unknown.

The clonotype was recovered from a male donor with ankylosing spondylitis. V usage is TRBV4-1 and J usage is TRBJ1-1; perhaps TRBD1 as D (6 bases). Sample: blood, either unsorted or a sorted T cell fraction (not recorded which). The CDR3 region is CASSQEQGRNTEAFF. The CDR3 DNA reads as TGCGCCAGCAGCCAAGAGCAGGGGCGAAACACTGAAGCTTTCTTT.